This passage covers 17 T cell receptor beta chains from one sample sequenced in a study of T-cell memory formation after mild COVID-19 (dated by TCRdb to the early 2020s). The library was built by means of 5' RACE. The listed sequencing device is Illumina NovaSeq 6000. The raw public data were reprocessed by TCRdb itself: fastp quality trimming at Q25, MiXCR clonotype calling, in-frame beta chains only. Each entry merges the rows of one CDR3 protein and shows their most common DNA and genes. The sample has under 40,000 distinct CDR3 sequences on record, 6% to 6.5% of them singletons. The ten largest make up roughly 0.8% of the sample. Sequenced: PBMCs or a T cell subset sorted from them (not recorded which). These receptors were obtained from an adult who had mild COVID-19 (a few samples of this study predate the infection). The sample titles of this study are shuffled in the database, so cell type and time point are left out.

The gene calls are TRBV24-1 and TRBJ1-5; 11 nucleotides line up with TRBD1. This CDR3 region has 16 residues. Germline CDR1 KGHDR, CDR2 SFDVKD. The J segment lost 2 bases and the V segment lost 3 bases, leaving 2 bases of the junction unmatched. CDR3 protein: CATSDGGQGGNQPQHF. The CDR3 DNA follows: TGTGCCACCAGTGATGGGGGACAGGGGGGCAATCAGCCCCAGCATTTT.

V and J are TRBV29-1 and TRBJ1-2, with 7 bases identical to TRBD1. The CDR3 has 13 amino acids. The germline gives CDR1 SQVTM, CDR2 ANQGSEA. V trimming: 8 bases; J trimming: 8 bases; junction bases outside the gene matches: 14. The CDR3 region has the DNA TGCAGCTTCCGGGGCGAGGGGGCGCGCGGCTACACCTTC. It specifies CSFRGEGARGYTF.

V gene TRBV7-2 combines with J gene TRBJ2-1; D unresolved. From germline, CDR1 is SGHTA and CDR2 FQGNSA. There are 12 residues in the CDR3. V was shortened by 2 bases and J by 5 bases, with 4 bases between the two germline ends. The CDR3 sequence: CASSLMDNEQFF. The CDR3 nucleotides are TGTGCCAGCAGCTTAATGGACAATGAGCAGTTCTTC.

This clonotype was counted a few times. CDR3 nucleotide sequence: TGTGCCAGCAGCCGGGGGGGGACGGCCTACAATGAGCAGTTCTTC. It is translated as CASSRGGTAYNEQFF. The J gene is TRBJ2-1, the V gene TRBV12-3 or TRBV12-4; TRBD2 agrees at 8 bases. This CDR3 region has 15 residues. After removal of 6 bases from V and 2 bases from J, the junction contained 6 bases not matched to a gene.

This clonotype was seen repeatedly, ten times or more. The V and J genes are TRBV3-1 and TRBJ2-2; no clear D gene. Trimming shortened V by 7 bases and J by 3 bases, and 15 bases separated the two germline ends. CDR1 and CDR2 (germline): LGHDT, YNNKEL (reference sequence). This CDR3 contains 15 residues. CDR3: CASTSGRPDTGELFF. CDR3 coding DNA: TGTGCCAGCACCTCAGGACGGCCCGACACCGGGGAGCTGTTTTTT.

This clonotype occurred many times. The CDR3 coding sequence is TGTGCCAGCAGTTACTCGACGCAGGGGAGGTACGAGCAGTACTTC. It codes for CASSYSTQGRYEQYF. The rearrangement links TRBV6-5 to TRBJ2-7; either TRBD1 or TRBD2 may fit D (6 bases each). V dropped 0 bases and J dropped 4 bases, with 13 bases sitting between them. CDR3 length: 15 residues. Germline lookup yields CDR1 MNHEY and CDR2 SVGAGI.

This clonotype was seen only a few times. V and J are TRBV7-9 and TRBJ2-1; the match to TRBD2 covers 7 bases. Germline CDR1 and CDR2: SEHNR and FQNEAQ (reference sequence). This CDR3 spans 13 amino acids. V lost 5 bases, J lost 7 bases, and 5 bases stayed unmatched. The CDR3 DNA sequence: TGTGCCAGCAGCCTTGGGGGGGGGAATGAGCAGTTCTTC. It specifies CASSLGGGNEQFF.

This clonotype was counted ten times or more. The chain combines TRBV5-1 with TRBJ2-1; weak D call: TRBD2 (5 bases). The V end was cut by 0 bases, the J end by 13 bases, with 14 bases between. This CDR3 comprises 13 residues. Germline V gene lookup returns CDR1 SGHRS and CDR2 YFSETQ. CDR3: CASSLDSGFNQFF. CDR3 sequence (DNA): TGCGCCAGCAGCTTGGATTCGGGATTTAATCAGTTCTTC.

The rearrangement joins TRBV4-2 to TRBJ2-7, with TRBD1 matching 10 bases. The CDR3 runs 15 residues. The V and J ends lost 3 bases and 5 bases, in that order; junction bases with no gene match: 7. Germline V CDR1 and CDR2: LGHNA, YNFKEQ. This chain's CDR3 is CASSQGTGEINEQYF. In DNA form, the CDR3 reads TGTGCCAGCAGCCAGGGGACAGGGGAAATCAACGAGCAGTACTTC.

This clonotype is labeled medium-sized (0.01 to 0.1%). This rearrangement joins TRBV12-3 or TRBV12-4 to TRBJ2-1; 7 bases agree with TRBD1. The CDR3 extends over 15 amino acids. V lost 2 bases, J lost 0 bases, and 1 base stayed unmatched. The CDR3, as DNA: TGTGCCAGCAGTTTAAACAGGGGCTCCTACAATGAGCAGTTCTTC. This sequence encodes CASSLNRGSYNEQFF.

This clonotype came up many times. In DNA form, the CDR3 reads TGTGCCAGCAGTCCAAGACGGACGAACACTGAAGCTTTCTTT. Amino acid sequence: CASSPRRTNTEAFF. The chain employs TRBV27 and TRBJ1-1; D is unclear. The CDR3 contains 14 residues. Germline V gene lookup returns CDR1 MNHEY and CDR2 SMNVEV (reference sequence). V was shortened by 5 bases and J by 1 base, with 11 bases between the two germline ends.

The chain combines TRBV29-1 with TRBJ1-1; 8 positions match TRBD1. The CDR3 runs 12 residues. Germline V gene sequence: CDR1 SQVTM, CDR2 ANQGSEA. J gave up 4 bases and V 7 bases, and 5 bases lay outside the gene matches. In nucleotides, the CDR3 is TGCAGCGCCGGGACAGGAGGCACTGAAGCTTTCTTT. Protein: CSAGTGGTEAFF.

This clonotype was observed at least ten times. The chain employs TRBV24-1 and TRBJ1-5; 8 bases line up with TRBD1. CDR3 length equals 16 residues. Germline-derived CDR1 and CDR2 are KGHDR and SFDVKD. The V segment lost 3 bases and the J segment 3 bases; nucleotides outside the gene matches: 6. The CDR3 region has the DNA TGTGCCACCAGTGATCGGACAGGGATCGACAATCAGCCCCAGCATTTT. Translated: CATSDRTGIDNQPQHF.

This clonotype was seen once. The chain employs TRBV7-2 and TRBJ2-1; weak D call: TRBD2 (6 bases). Between the trimmed V and J ends, which lost 2 bases and 4 bases, there was a span of 12 bases. Germline assignment: CDR1 SGHTA and CDR2 FQGNSA. This CDR3 spans 15 amino acids. The CDR3 reads CASSLSRGWYNEQFF. The CDR3 DNA is TGTGCCAGCAGCTTATCGCGGGGATGGTACAATGAGCAGTTCTTC.

The chain uses TRBV20-1 and TRBJ1-2; the D gene is possibly TRBD1 (6 bases). Germline CDR1 reads DFQATT; CDR2 reads SNEGSKA (reference sequence). V dropped 3 bases and J dropped 0 bases, with 11 bases sitting between them. The CDR3 is 14 residues long. The CDR3 reads CSASPDRSNYGYTF. For the CDR3, the DNA is TGCAGTGCTAGTCCGGACAGATCTAACTATGGCTACACCTTC.

This clonotype has a count of ten or more. The chain employs TRBV7-8 and TRBJ2-1, with D possibly TRBD1 on 6 matching bases. Germline V lookup: CDR1 SGHVS, CDR2 FQNEAQ. V was cut by 6 bases and J by 0 bases, with 9 bases left in between. This CDR3 is 14 amino acids long. CDR3 DNA sequence: TGTGCCAGCAGTGACAGGCTCTCCTACAATGAGCAGTTCTTC. It specifies CASSDRLSYNEQFF.

In this sample, this clonotype turned up many times. This chain joins TRBV5-1 and TRBJ2-3; TRBD2 is a possible D gene (5 bases). This CDR3 has 12 residues. Per the germline V gene, CDR1 is SGHRS and CDR2 is YFSETQ. Trimming stripped 7 bases from V and 5 bases from J, with 11 bases between. The CDR3 region is CASGEGVDTQYF. The CDR3 nucleotides read TGCGCCAGCGGAGAGGGAGTAGATACGCAGTATTTT.